This entry lists 15 T cell receptor beta chains sequenced from one sample in a study of blood T cell repertoires in COVID-19. The repertoire was sequenced with immunoSEQ multiplex PCR; TCRdb's copy has only in-frame clones and lacks some. The sample has 250,000 to 350,000 clones; approximately 84% are singletons. Sequencing used peripheral blood. Receptor source: a human donor with COVID-19, enrolled during active disease. The donor label of this sample is uncertain.

This chain links TRBV27 with TRBJ2-2, with 8 positions matching TRBD2. V lost 5 bases, J lost 1 base, and 6 bases stayed unmatched. This CDR3 has 16 residues. The germline V gene has CDR1 MNHEY and CDR2 SMNVEV (reference sequence). This CDR3 is CASSPPTSENTGELFF. Here the CDR3 DNA reads TGTGCCAGCAGTCCGCCGACTAGCGAGAACACCGGGGAGCTGTTTTTT.

The genes are TRBV19 and TRBJ2-2; TRBD1 matches at 8 bases. Trimming took 6 bases from V and 1 from J; bases not matched to a gene: 4. Germline values: CDR1 LNHDA, CDR2 SQIVND (reference sequence). The CDR3 is 15 amino acids. The CDR3 coding sequence is TGTGCCAGTAGGCCGGGACAGGAGAACACCGGGGAGCTGTTTTTT. Translated, it gives CASRPGQENTGELFF.

The chain links TRBV15 to TRBJ2-7, with D perhaps TRBD2 (6 bases). CDR1 is LNHNV and CDR2 is YYDKDF in the germline V gene (reference sequence). CDR3 length: 15 residues. V lost 1 base, J lost 0 bases, and 10 bases lay in between. The CDR3 sequence: CATSRGGLYSYEQYF. The CDR3 coding sequence is TGTGCCACCAGCAGAGGGGGACTTTACTCCTACGAGCAGTACTTC. The full variable domain, rest sourced from reference TRBV15 and TRBJ2-7, is DAMVIQNPRYQVTQFGKPVTLSCSQTLNHNVMYWYQQKSSQAPKLLFHYYDKDFNNEADTPDNFQSRRPNTSFCFLDIRSPGLGDTAMYLCATSRGGLYSYEQYFGPGTRLTVT.

The chain links TRBV9 to TRBJ2-7, with D maybe TRBD1 (5 bases). Germline V gene data show CDR1 as SGDLS and CDR2 as YYNGEE. Between the trimmed V and J ends, which lost 0 bases and 2 bases, there was a span of 12 bases. CDR3 size: 15 residues. The CDR3 here is CASSVATGPPYEQYF. The CDR3 nucleotides are TGTGCCAGCAGCGTAGCTACAGGACCGCCCTACGAGCAGTACTTC.

The chain couples TRBV6-5 to TRBJ1-6, with 9 positions matching TRBD1. The V gene's germline CDR1 is MNHEY and CDR2 SVGAGI. The CDR3 has 15 residues. V was pared by 7 bases and J by 9 bases, with 10 bases of the junction left unmatched. The DNA of the CDR3 is TGTGCCAGCAAGCTAGACAGGGGGGCGGGTTCACCCCTCCACTTT. Translation: CASKLDRGAGSPLHF.

This clone showed up just a few times. The same CDR3 arises from other DNA sequences in this sample as well. The chain joins TRBV19 to TRBJ2-1, with TRBD2 matching 11 bases. Per the germline V gene, CDR1 is LNHDA and CDR2 is SQIVND (reference sequence). With V trimmed by 0 bases and J by 6 bases, 13 bases remained unmatched. CDR3 length: 19 residues. The CDR3 DNA is TGTGCCAGTAGTATAGATGGAATGTTTGGGCTAGCGGGAGGCAATGAGCAGTTCTTC. Translating it yields CASSIDGMFGLAGGNEQFF.

This clone was seen a single time. V usage is TRBV9 and J usage is TRBJ2-7, with TRBD2 matching 7 bases. The germline gives CDR1 SGDLS, CDR2 YYNGEE. This CDR3 region has 16 residues. V lost 3 bases, J lost 0 bases, and 9 bases stayed unmatched. CDR3 sequence reads: CASSAIGGTSSYEQYF. The CDR3 DNA sequence: TGTGCCAGCAGCGCCATCGGGGGGACCAGCTCCTACGAGCAGTACTTC.

The V and J genes are TRBV5-1 and TRBJ2-1, with a tentative D call TRBD2 (6 bases). The CDR3 totals 15 residues. V was pared by 0 bases and J by 3 bases, with 10 bases between. CDR1 is SGHRS and CDR2 is YFSETQ in the germline V gene. CDR3 residues: CASSLEISGYNEQFF. The CDR3, as DNA: TGCGCCAGCAGCTTGGAGATTAGCGGCTACAATGAGCAGTTCTTC.

The chain combines TRBV6-2 or TRBV6-3 with TRBJ2-3; maybe TRBD2 (6 bases). V lost 6 bases and J 1 base, leaving 23 bases between the germline ends. The CDR3 is 18 amino acids. CDR1 and CDR2 from the germline V gene are MNHEY and SVGEGT. The CDR3 spells CASSYNTRTTRGTDTQYF. The CDR3 nucleotides are TGTGCCAGCAGCTATAACACTCGGACTACCCGTGGCACAGATACGCAGTATTTT.

Worth noting for this clone: Other nucleotide sequences in the sample specify the same CDR3. CDR3 sequence reads: CASSFQANTEAFF. The CDR3 DNA reads TGTGCCAGCAGTTTCCAGGCGAACACTGAAGCTTTCTTT. The V and J genes are TRBV12-3 or TRBV12-4 and TRBJ1-1; D gene unclear. The CDR3 loop spans 13 amino acids. Trimming took 3 bases from V and 1 from J, leaving 6 bases between them.

This chain links TRBV20-1 with TRBJ2-3; D is unclear. The CDR3 has 11 amino acids. Germline CDR1 is DFQATT and CDR2 is SNEGSKA (reference sequence). V lost 6 bases and J 2 bases, leaving 6 bases between the germline ends. Written as DNA, the CDR3 is TGCAGTGCCGAACACACAGATACGCAGTATTTT. Its translation is CSAEHTDTQYF.

This clone was seen a handful of times. V gene TRBV5-4 combines with J gene TRBJ1-1; D not resolved. In germline, CDR1 is SGHNT, CDR2 YYREEE (reference sequence). The CDR3 is made up of 13 amino acids. V was pared by 4 bases and J by 1 base, with 8 bases between. DNA of the CDR3: TGTGCCAGCAGCCAGGAGGCGAACACTGAAGCTTTCTTT. Translated, it gives CASSQEANTEAFF.

The chain links TRBV5-1 to TRBJ1-1; unclear D gene. V lost 4 bases and J 7 bases, leaving 11 bases between the germline ends. Germline V gene data show CDR1 as SGHRS and CDR2 as YFSETQ. The CDR3 has 12 amino acids. This chain's CDR3 is CASSLGGLEAFF. The CDR3 DNA is TGCGCCAGCAGCCTGGGTGGCCTTGAAGCTTTCTTT.

The V gene is TRBV4-1, the J gene TRBJ1-5, with D possibly being TRBD1 (5 bases). The CDR3 runs 16 residues. Trimming cost V 0 bases and J 7 bases, with 16 bases left between them. Germline V gene lookup returns CDR1 MGHRA and CDR2 YSYEKL. Written as DNA, the CDR3 is TGCGCCAGCAGCCAAGAGTTGGCGGGGGAGGGACAGCCCCAGCATTTT. It yields the protein CASSQELAGEGQPQHF.

The V call is TRBV7-8, the J call TRBJ1-4, with 9 bases aligning to TRBD1. After removal of 2 bases from V and 12 bases from J, the junction contained 4 bases not matched to a gene. The CDR3 contains 13 residues. Germline V CDR1 and CDR2: SGHVS, FQNEAQ. CDR3 in amino acids: CASSLTGQGELFF. As DNA, the CDR3 is TGTGCCAGCAGCTTAACGGGACAGGGCGAACTGTTTTTT.